The 18 T cell receptor beta chains in this list originate from one sample, sequenced in a study of monozygotic twins with inflammatory bowel disease. TCRdb reanalyzed the 5' RACE reads and collapses them to one entry per CDR3 protein, without DNA. The table counts 150,000 to 200,000 distinct CDR3 sequences; about 8% lies in the top ten. Sample: blood. The receptors derive from a human donor with ulcerative colitis or Crohn's disease, or a healthy co-twin of an affected twin (not recorded which).

The rearrangement links TRBV5-1 to TRBJ2-3; TCRdb picks TRBD1, but there is no DNA to check that call. The V gene's germline CDR1 is SGHRS and CDR2 YFSETQ. The CDR3 consists of 17 residues. The CDR3: CASSLARGGLSTDTQYF. Full variable domain (remainder filled in from reference TRBV5-1 and TRBJ2-3): KAGVTQTPRYLIKTRGQQVTLSCSPISGHRSVSWYQQTPGQGLQFLFEYFSETQRNKGNFPGRFSGRQFSNSRSEMNVSTLELGDSALYLCASSLARGGLSTDTQYFGPGTRLTVL.

The rearrangement uses TRBV12-3 or TRBV12-4 and TRBJ1-2. This CDR3 has 12 residues. The CDR3 protein is CATSLSDYGYTF.

The V and J genes are TRBV7-6 and TRBJ2-5. This CDR3 spans 13 amino acids. Germline-derived CDR1 and CDR2 are SGHVS and FNYEAQ. The CDR3: CASSSAERETQYF.

The chain couples TRBV5-5 to TRBJ1-2; the TRBD1 assignment by TCRdb is unverifiable without DNA. This CDR3 is 14 amino acids long. Germline lookup yields CDR1 SGHKS and CDR2 YYEKEE (reference sequence). CDR3 region: CASSFYPGFYGYTF. The full variable domain, in which reference TRBV5-5 and TRBJ1-2 provide the parts outside the CDR3, is DAGVTQSPTHLIKTRGQQVTLRCSPISGHKSVSWYQQVLGQGPQFIFQYYEKEERGRGNFPDRFSARQFPNYSSELNVNALLLGDSALYLCASSFYPGFYGYTFGSGTRLTVV.

The chain links TRBV6-1 to TRBJ2-1; the D gene TCRdb calls, TRBD2, cannot be checked with no DNA. This CDR3 has 14 amino acids. CDR1 is MNHNS, CDR2 SASEGT, per germline. The CDR3 sequence: CARGGSRAYNEQFF.

The rearrangement joins TRBV5-1 to TRBJ2-7; TCRdb's assignment of TRBD2 cannot be checked, as there is no DNA. The CDR3 has 16 amino acids. Germline V gene lookup returns CDR1 SGHRS and CDR2 YFSETQ. The CDR3 region is CASSLEGGLALHEQYF.

The chain employs TRBV6-6 and TRBJ1-4. The length of the CDR3 is 13 residues. Germline CDR1 reads MNHNY; CDR2 reads SVGAGI (reference sequence). This CDR3 reads CASSPGTSEKLFF.

This chain links TRBV9 with TRBJ2-7. CDR1 and CDR2 from the germline V gene are SGDLS and YYNGEE. The CDR3 is made up of 14 amino acids. CDR3 amino acids: CASSADYRPYEQYF.

The chain recombines TRBV6-1 with TRBJ2-1; TCRdb gives TRBD1 as the D gene, but with no DNA this cannot be confirmed. The CDR3 has 14 amino acids. From germline, CDR1 is MNHNS and CDR2 SASEGT. Here the CDR3 reads CASRKTEGGNEQFF.

This sequence joins TRBV7-2 and TRBJ2-6. This CDR3 region has 17 residues. Germline CDR1 and CDR2: SGHTA and FQGNSA. CDR3 protein: CASSLITLTSGANVLTF.

The J gene is TRBJ2-7, the V gene TRBV5-1; TCRdb reports TRBD1, a call that lacks DNA to check it against. The germline CDR1 and CDR2 sequences are SGHRS and YFSETQ. This CDR3 region has 15 residues. The CDR3 here is CASSSQGSTTYEQYF.

This chain connects TRBV18 to TRBJ2-2; the D call from TCRdb, TRBD1, cannot be confirmed without DNA. CDR1 and CDR2 (germline): KGHSH, LQKENI. The CDR3 has 17 residues. The CDR3 loop is CASSHGTGASNTGELFF.

The rearrangement links TRBV7-8 to TRBJ2-3; absent DNA, TCRdb's TRBD2 call cannot be checked. Germline CDR1 is SGHVS and CDR2 is FQNEAQ. CDR3 length: 14 amino acids. CDR3: CASNPIAGFDTQYF. Based on the CDR3 plus reference TRBV7-8 and TRBJ2-3, the full variable domain is GAGVSQSPRYKVAKRGQDVALRCDPISGHVSLFWYQQALGQGPEFLTYFQNEAQLDKSGLPSDRFFAERPEGSVSTLKIQRTQQEDSAVYLCASNPIAGFDTQYFGPGTRLTVL.

The chain employs TRBV19 and TRBJ2-5; TCRdb selects TRBD2, and the lack of DNA leaves this call unchecked. The V gene's germline CDR1 is LNHDA and CDR2 SQIVND (reference sequence). There are 15 residues in the CDR3. CDR3 residues: CASSLGLAGQETQYF.

The rearrangement links TRBV6-1 to TRBJ1-2; TCRdb calls TRBD1, which cannot be checked without DNA. The CDR3 sequence is 13 residues long. Germline assignment: CDR1 MNHNS and CDR2 SASEGT. The CDR3 spells CASSIDRVWGYTF.

The chain combines TRBV5-1 with TRBJ2-2. Germline values: CDR1 SGHRS, CDR2 YFSETQ. The CDR3 is 13 residues long. The chain's CDR3 is CASSLVFTGELFF. The entire variable domain, with the rest obtained from reference TRBV5-1 and TRBJ2-2, is as follows: KAGVTQTPRYLIKTRGQQVTLSCSPISGHRSVSWYQQTPGQGLQFLFEYFSETQRNKGNFPGRFSGRQFSNSRSEMNVSTLELGDSALYLCASSLVFTGELFFGEGSRLTVL.

The V gene is TRBV2, the J gene TRBJ2-7; no DNA is available, so the TRBD2 call from TCRdb remains unchecked. The germline V gene has CDR1 SNHLY and CDR2 FYNNEI. The CDR3 runs to 16 residues. The CDR3 reads CASRRGPGLAGYEQYF.

The V call is TRBV12-3 or TRBV12-4, the J call TRBJ1-1; TCRdb gives TRBD1 as the D gene, but with no DNA this cannot be confirmed. CDR3 length equals 14 residues. CDR3 region: CASNSGQLTAEAFF.